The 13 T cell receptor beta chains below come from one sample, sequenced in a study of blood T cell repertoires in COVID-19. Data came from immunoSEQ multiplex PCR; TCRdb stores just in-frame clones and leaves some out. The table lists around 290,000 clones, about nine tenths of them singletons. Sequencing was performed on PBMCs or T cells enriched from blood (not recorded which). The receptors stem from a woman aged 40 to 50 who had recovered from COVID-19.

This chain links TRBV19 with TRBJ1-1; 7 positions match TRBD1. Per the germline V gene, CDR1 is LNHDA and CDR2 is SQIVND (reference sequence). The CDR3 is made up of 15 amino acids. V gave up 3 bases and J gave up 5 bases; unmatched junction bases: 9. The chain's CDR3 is CASSIPYRGGTEAFF. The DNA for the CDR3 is TGTGCCAGTAGTATCCCATACAGGGGCGGGACTGAAGCTTTCTTT.

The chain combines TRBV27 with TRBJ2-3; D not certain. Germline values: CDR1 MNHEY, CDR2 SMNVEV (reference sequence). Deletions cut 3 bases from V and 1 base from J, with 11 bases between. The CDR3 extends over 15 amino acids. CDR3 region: CASSFRNIGTDTQYF. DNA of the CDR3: TGTGCCAGCAGTTTCCGTAATATTGGCACAGATACGCAGTATTTT.

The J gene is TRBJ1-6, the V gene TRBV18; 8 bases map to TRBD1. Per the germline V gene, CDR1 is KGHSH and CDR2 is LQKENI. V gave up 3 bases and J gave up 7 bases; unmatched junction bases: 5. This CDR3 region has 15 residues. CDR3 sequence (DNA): TGTGCCAGCTCACCCCAGGGGGCCGGGAATTCACCCCTCCACTTT. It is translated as CASSPQGAGNSPLHF.

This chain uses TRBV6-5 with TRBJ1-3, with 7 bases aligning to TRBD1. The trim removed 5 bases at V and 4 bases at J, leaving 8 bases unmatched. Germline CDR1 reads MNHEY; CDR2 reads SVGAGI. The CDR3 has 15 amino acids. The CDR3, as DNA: TGTGCCAGCAGTCGGGACAGAGAATCGGGAAACACCATATATTTT. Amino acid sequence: CASSRDRESGNTIYF.

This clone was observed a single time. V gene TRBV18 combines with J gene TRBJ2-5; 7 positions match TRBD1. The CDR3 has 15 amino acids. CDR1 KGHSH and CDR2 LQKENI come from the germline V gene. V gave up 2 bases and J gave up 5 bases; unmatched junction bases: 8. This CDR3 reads CASSPLDRPRETQYF. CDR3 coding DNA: TGTGCCAGCTCACCATTGGACAGGCCGCGGGAGACCCAGTACTTC.

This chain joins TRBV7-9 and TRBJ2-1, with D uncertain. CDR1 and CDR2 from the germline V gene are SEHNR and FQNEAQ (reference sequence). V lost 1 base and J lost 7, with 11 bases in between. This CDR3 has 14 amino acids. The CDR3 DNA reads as TGTGCCAGCAGCTTAGGGATGACATCTAATGAGCAGTTCTTC. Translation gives CASSLGMTSNEQFF.

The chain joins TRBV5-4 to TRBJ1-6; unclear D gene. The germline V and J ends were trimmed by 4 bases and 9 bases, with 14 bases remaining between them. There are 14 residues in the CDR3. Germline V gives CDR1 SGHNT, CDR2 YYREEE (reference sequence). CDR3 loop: CASSMIRRGSPLHF. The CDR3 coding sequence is TGTGCCAGCAGCATGATCCGGAGAGGTTCACCCCTCCACTTT.

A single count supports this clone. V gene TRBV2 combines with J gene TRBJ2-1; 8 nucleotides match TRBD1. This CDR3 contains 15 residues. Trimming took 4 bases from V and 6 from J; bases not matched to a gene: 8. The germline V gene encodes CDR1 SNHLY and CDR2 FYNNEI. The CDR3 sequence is CASSVDRGGFNEQFF. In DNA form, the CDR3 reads TGTGCCAGCAGTGTAGACAGGGGAGGATTCAATGAGCAGTTCTTC. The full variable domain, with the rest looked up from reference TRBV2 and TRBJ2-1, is EPEVTQTPSHQVTQMGQEVILRCVPISNHLYFYWYRQILGQKVEFLVSFYNNEISEKSEIFDDQFSVERPDGSNFTLKIRSTKLEDSAMYFCASSVDRGGFNEQFFGPGTRLTVL.

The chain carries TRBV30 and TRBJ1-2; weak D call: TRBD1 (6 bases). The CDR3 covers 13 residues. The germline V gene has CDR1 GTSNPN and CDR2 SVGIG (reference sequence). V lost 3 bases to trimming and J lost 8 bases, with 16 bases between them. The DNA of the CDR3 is TGTGCCTGGAGCCAACAGGGTATAGAAGGCTACACCTTC. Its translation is CAWSQQGIEGYTF.

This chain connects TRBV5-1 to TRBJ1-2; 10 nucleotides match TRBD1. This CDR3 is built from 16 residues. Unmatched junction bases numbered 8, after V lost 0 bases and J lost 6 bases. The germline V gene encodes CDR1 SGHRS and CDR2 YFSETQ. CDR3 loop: CASSLDTTGGRNGYTF. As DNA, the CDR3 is TGCGCCAGCAGCTTGGATACGACAGGGGGCCGGAATGGCTACACCTTC. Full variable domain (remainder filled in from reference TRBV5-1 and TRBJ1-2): KAGVTQTPRYLIKTRGQQVTLSCSPISGHRSVSWYQQTPGQGLQFLFEYFSETQRNKGNFPGRFSGRQFSNSRSEMNVSTLELGDSALYLCASSLDTTGGRNGYTFGSGTRLTVV.

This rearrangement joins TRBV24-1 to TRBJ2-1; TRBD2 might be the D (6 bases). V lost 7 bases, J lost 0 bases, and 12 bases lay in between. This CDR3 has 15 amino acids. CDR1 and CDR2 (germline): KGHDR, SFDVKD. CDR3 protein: CATSIAAYSYNEQFF. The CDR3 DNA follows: TGTGCCACCAGCATAGCGGCCTACTCCTACAATGAGCAGTTCTTC.

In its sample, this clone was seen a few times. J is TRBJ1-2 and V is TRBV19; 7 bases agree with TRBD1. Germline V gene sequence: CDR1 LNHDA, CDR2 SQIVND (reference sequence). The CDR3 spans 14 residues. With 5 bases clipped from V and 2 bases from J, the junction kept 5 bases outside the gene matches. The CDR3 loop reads CASSLDRRNYGYTF. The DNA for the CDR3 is TGTGCCAGTAGTCTGGACAGGAGAAACTATGGCTACACCTTC.

CDR3 sequence: CATSREPLAEYNEQFF. CDR3 nucleotide sequence: TGTGCCACCAGCAGAGAACCCCTAGCGGAGTACAATGAGCAGTTCTTC. V and J are TRBV15 and TRBJ2-1, with 7 bases lining up with TRBD2. V shed 0 bases, J shed 4 bases, and the junction held 6 bases outside the gene matches. The CDR3 spans 16 residues. From germline, CDR1 is LNHNV and CDR2 YYDKDF (reference sequence).